The entry below gives a single T cell receptor (beta chain) sequence along with its context. As originally analysed: The assay estimated nucleated cells by amplifying reference gene primers. Libraries were prepared by immunoSEQ multiplex PCR; TCRdb keeps only in-frame clonotypes and omits some of them. The DNA gave D and trimming, while V, J and clone size come from that table. The sample consists of 250,000 to 300,000 clones, around 89% of them appearing once. The CDR3 runs 15 residues. The V end lost 6 bases, the J end lost 0 bases, and 14 bases lay between the germline ends. Germline assignment: CDR1 KGHSH and CDR2 LQKENI. The data stem from a study of blood T cell repertoires in COVID-19. About the study: Donors in the United States, Italy and Spain gave samples during acute or convalescent COVID-19. PBMCs, B-cell-depleted T cells, or T cells provided the cDNA or gDNA that made up the material.

The clonotype originates from a man in his forties with acute or convalescent COVID-19. The sequenced sample consisted of peripheral blood. The chain carries TRBV18 and TRBJ1-2; no firm D call. The CDR3: CASSLLETSNYGYTF. The CDR3, as DNA: TGTGCCAGCTCTCTATTAGAGACTTCTAACTATGGCTACACCTTC.